The 4 T cell receptor beta chains presented below share a single source sample, sequenced in a study of regulatory T cells in long-lasting Graves disease (dated by TCRdb to the early 2020s). To prepare the library, multiplex PCR was applied. The sequencer listed for this sample is Illumina HiSeq 4000. To build TCR beta libraries, CDR3 regions were amplified by Arm-PCR using iRepertoire HTBI primers. TCRdb ran its own pipeline on the public reads, namely fastp trimming at Q25 and MiXCR clone calling, and kept in-frame beta chains. When rows share a CDR3 protein, they turn into one entry using the most common DNA and genes. In this sample the table shows approximately 230,000 distinct CDR3 sequences, roughly 18% of which occur a single time. The ten largest make up about 20% of the sample. Taken with the paper, the label for time point translates to: newly diagnosed GD, antithyroid drugs for less than 3 months. For both TCR sequencing and RNA sequencing, RNA was extracted from PBMCs in TRIzol.

Sample: peripheral blood mononuclear cells (PBMCs), taken at new diagnosis, from a patient treated with antithyroid drugs. Receptors were obtained from a female donor with Graves disease.

This clonotype has a count of ten or more. The chain has TRBV2 and TRBJ1-1; weak D call: TRBD1 (5 bases). Trimming shortened V by 6 bases and J by 1 base, and 12 bases separated the two germline ends. Looked up from germline, CDR1 is SNHLY and CDR2 is FYNNEI. This CDR3 has 14 residues. The CDR3 DNA sequence: TGTGCCAGCAGCGCGGGACGGAGGAACACTGAAGCTTTCTTT. This gives the protein CASSAGRRNTEAFF.

The rearrangement joins TRBV6-2 or TRBV6-3 to TRBJ2-7; D gene ambiguous. The V gene's germline CDR1 is MNHEY and CDR2 SVGEGT. The CDR3 is made up of 15 amino acids. Trimming removed 5 bases from V and 6 bases from J, with 20 bases in between. The CDR3 spells CASSPARLGFSEQYF. DNA for the CDR3: TGTGCCAGCAGTCCAGCTCGGTTGGGGTTTTCCGAGCAGTACTTC.

Ten or more counts support this clonotype. The rearrangement joins TRBV11-2 to TRBJ2-1; D unclear. The CDR3 has 13 residues. V shed 2 bases and J shed 6 bases, with 8 bases lying between them. The germline V gene encodes CDR1 SGHAT and CDR2 FQNNGV. As DNA, the CDR3 is TGTGCCAGCAGCTTATCTTCCCTCAATGAGCAGTTCTTC. Translation: CASSLSSLNEQFF.

This clonotype was detected a few times. At one end, the junction sequence differs from germline, possibly due to a read error. The chain joins TRBV4-1 to TRBJ1-4; TRBD1 agrees at 9 bases. CDR1 is MGHRA and CDR2 is YSYEKL in the germline V gene. The CDR3 length is 17 residues. The CDR3 region has the DNA TGCGCCAGCAGCCATTATGGCCGGGACAGGGACAGTGAAAAACGGTTTTTT. The encoded protein is CASSHYGRDRDSEKRFF.